This T cell receptor beta chain appears in the sequencing data of a study of T cell responses to AZD1222 COVID-19 vaccine. Study in general: Investigators merged groups given second doses at roughly 4 or roughly 12 weeks. Study-wide results and limits: Spike-wide coverage was observed for vaccine-associated CD4 TCRs, with dominant responses at 160-218 and 743-854.

Measured with immunoSEQ multiplex PCR; TCRdb has only the in-frame clones, and not every one. The data contain about 130,000 clones, under 95% of them singletons. About this clone itself: Its antigen is undetermined.

The CDR3 covers 13 residues. V shed 4 bases and J 8 bases; nucleotides not matched to a gene: 4. Sequencing used peripheral blood, obtained on day 0 of AZD1222 vaccination. The chain uses TRBV12-3 or TRBV12-4 and TRBJ1-4, with 7 bases identical to TRBD1. The receptor comes from an adult in good health. CDR3 DNA sequence: TGTGCCAGCAGTTCAACAGGGGAAGAAAAACTGTTTTTT. Its protein product is CASSSTGEEKLFF.